This passage covers 3 T cell receptor beta chains from one sample sequenced in a study of CD4 T cells in relation to SARS-CoV-2 and coronaviruses. Sequencing was performed with immunoSEQ multiplex PCR; in TCRdb, only in-frame clones are kept and a portion is missing. Altogether roughly 45,000 clones are present, more than 65% being singletons, with the ten largest covering over 1.1%. These receptors' antigens are unknown. The sequencing input was naive CD4+ T cells from PBMCs, cultured in vitro. Indicated subset: naive CD4+ T cells isolated by negative enrichment. Source of these receptors: an adult with COVID-19.

Regarding this clone: Relative to the germline gene, one junction end is altered; a read error may explain this. V gene TRBV15 combines with J gene TRBJ2-3; D ambiguous. This CDR3 contains 15 residues. Per germline, CDR1 LNHNV and CDR2 YYDKDF (reference sequence). Here the CDR3 DNA reads TGTGCCACCAGCAGAGATTATGATAAAGCTGTGTCAGCACTTTTT. As protein: CATSRDYDKAVSALF. The complete variable domain, with remaining parts taken from reference TRBV15 and TRBJ2-3, reads DAMVIQNPRYQVTQFGKPVTLSCSQTLNHNVMYWYQQKSSQAPKLLFHYYDKDFNNEADTPDNFQSRRPNTSFCFLDIRSPGLGDTAMYLCATSRDYDKAVSALFGPGTRLTVL.

DNA for the CDR3: TGTGCCACCAGGAGGACAGTCCTCGGGGATCAGCCCCAGCATTTT. It translates to CATRRTVLGDQPQHF. This rearrangement joins TRBV15 to TRBJ1-5, with D perhaps TRBD1 (6 bases). Trimming removed 6 bases at V and 5 bases at J, with 17 bases between. The CDR3 covers 15 residues. Germline V gives CDR1 LNHNV, CDR2 YYDKDF (reference sequence).

The chain couples TRBV19 to TRBJ2-1, with 8 bases fitting TRBD1. The germline V gene has CDR1 LNHDA and CDR2 SQIVND (reference sequence). The V gene end was trimmed by 6 bases and the J gene end by 8 bases; junction bases not matched to a gene: 12. The length of the CDR3 is 15 residues. The CDR3 region is CASSYGTGPLDEQFF. The DNA of the CDR3 is TGTGCCAGTAGCTACGGGACAGGCCCTCTCGATGAGCAGTTCTTC.